Listed here is a single T cell receptor (beta chain). Its binding antigen is unknown. No base qualities exist here, and no much larger clone lies one base off it. Deletion took 5 bases off V and 4 bases off J, with a span of 14 bases between the germline ends. CDR1 and CDR2 were assigned from the germline V gene as MGHDK and SYGVNS. The CDR3 measures 14 amino acids from cysteine to phenylalanine. This entry keeps only the CDR3 DNA: 42 bases, framed from base 1. TCRbeta CDR3 regions were amplified from genomic DNA by means of the immunoSEQ Assay, a bias-controlled multiplex PCR. Concerning the study's data processing: The number of nucleated cells in each sample was estimated by amplification of reference gene primers within the assay. Sequence reads were collapsed and filtered to measure the absolute abundance of every unique TCRbeta CDR3 rearrangement. Productive Simpson clonality was computed per sample as the square root of Simpson's diversity index over productive rearrangements. Held by TCRdb, this immuneACCESS table contains in-frame sequences only and omits some clones. Under half of the omission traces to an unresolved V gene where checked; the cause of the rest is unknown. Clone size and the V and J calls come from that table; the DNA yielded D and trimming. This sample holds roughly 200,000 clones; just under 90% were observed only once. Around 3.7% of the sample lies in the top ten.

The data belong to a study of blood T cell repertoires in COVID-19 (dated by TCRdb to the early 2020s). About the investigation overall: Samples from collaborators originated in the United States, Italy and Spain and spanned both the acute and convalescent phases of COVID-19. Subjects who had been exposed to COVID-19, were actively infected with it, or had recovered from it provided the deeply sampled blood TCRbeta repertoires that made up the dataset. Samples were obtained from the ongoing ImmuneRACE study (first 160 participants) and from 1,254 subjects provided by 6 global collaborators. The repertoires were made available in a free public database intended to serve as a resource for research on the immune response to SARS-CoV-2. Sample metadata almost always included a de-identified subject ID, COVID-19 status, age in years and sex. The material from the prospective study consisted of cDNA or gDNA derived from T cells, B-cell-depleted T cells, or PBMCs. Where available, HLA class I and class II types were taken from metadata supplied by the sample provider and were not determined by assay-based typing. What the research found in general, with its limitations: The amount of clinical and demographic metadata varied by source and participant and was provided uncurated.

Participants in the prospective study were aged roughly 18 to 100 years, lived in 20 to 30 United States geographic areas, and enrolled through a virtual design. Cohort assignment in the prospective study relied on participant-reported clinical history from a screening survey and a study questionnaire. In the prospective study, mobile phlebotomists collected whole blood, serum and a nasopharyngeal or oropharyngeal swab from each participant. Additional blood draws and questionnaires over an approximately two-month period could optionally be provided by prospective study participants. Before DNA extraction, blood samples from the prospective study were shipped at room temperature or frozen.

In this chain, TRBV25-1 is recombined with TRBJ1-2; TRBD1 is a weak D gene call, 5 bases matching. This TCR derives from a woman aged 25 to 39 with acute COVID-19. Sequencing was done on a sample of PBMCs or T cells enriched from blood (not recorded which). The CDR3 sequence is CASSRSDSVYGYTF. In nucleotides, the sequence is TGTGCCAGCAGTCGATCAGACAGTGTCTATGGCTACACCTTC.